This TCR beta chain was sequenced during a study of OX40 agonist ivuxolimab in advanced cancers. A note on the overall study: The costimulatory receptor OX40 (CD134) was targeted by ivuxolimab, a fully human IgG2 agonistic monoclonal antibody. Intravenous ivuxolimab was administered to patients every 2 weeks at six dose levels: 0.01, 0.1, 0.3, 1.5, 3 and 10 mg/kg. Among the 50 to 55 dose-escalation patients, approximately 20 had hepatocellular carcinoma, 15 melanoma, 9 renal cell carcinoma and 9 head and neck cancer. In the dose-escalation cohort, over 65% of patients were male, and the mean age was approximately 64 years, with a range of about 20 to 90. Patients were allowed to have had prior anti-PD-1, anti-PD-L1 or anti-CTLA-4 therapy, and approximately 37% of the dose-escalation patients had been treated with checkpoint inhibitors. Three dose-escalation patients achieved partial responses, one with hepatocellular carcinoma and two with cutaneous melanoma. The purpose of peripheral TCRbeta sequencing was to test whether ivuxolimab changed TCR sequence diversity and led to clonal T-cell expansion. The paper covers the monotherapy dose-escalation part of the phase I ivuxolimab trial, which included N of about 56 patients. Findings and caveats that apply to the study as a whole: Clonal expansion of both CD4+ and CD8+ blood T cells was observed from baseline to week 6 at doses 0.1 to 3.0 mg/kg. The antigen specificity of the clonally expanded peripheral T cells was not determined. On average, CD8+ T cells showed more expanded clones than CD4+ T cells after ivuxolimab. Low levels of normalized T-cell clonal expansion were also seen in some patients who did not respond. Partial responders in the 0.1-3.0 mg/kg groups had among the lowest normalized peripheral clonal expansion, especially among CD8+ T cells.

Patients with autoimmune disease history or receiving systemic immunosuppression were excluded from the trial. Peripheral blood for TCR sequencing was drawn from every dose cohort at baseline, at cycle 4 day 1 and at cycle 7 day 1. The samples were drawn from a first-in-human, open-label, multicenter phase I dose-escalation trial of ivuxolimab. Adults with locally advanced or metastatic melanoma, renal cell carcinoma, hepatocellular carcinoma or head and neck squamous cell carcinoma were enrolled in the trial. Before TCR sequencing, CD4+ T cells and CD8+ T cells were sorted from peripheral blood as separate populations. Reading the germline V gene gives CDR1 LGHNA and CDR2 YNFKEQ. The V end loses 0 bases and the J end loses 8 bases, and a stretch of 10 bases separates them. The cysteine opens and the phenylalanine closes a CDR3 of 13 amino acids. Left in the record is the CDR3 DNA by itself, 39 bases read in frame from the first base.

To sequence the TCRbeta CDR3 region, genomic DNA was isolated from the sorted cells. The immunoSEQ Assay was used for sequencing of TCRbeta CDR3 regions. In TCRdb, the immuneACCESS table is reduced to in-frame sequences with V and J assigned. These tables do not hold every clone; where another copy was compared, an unresolved V gene accounts for under half, and the others remain unexplained. This sample lists tens of thousands of clones; approximately 90% were detected once. In total, the top ten clones hold 15% to 20% of the sample. About this clone: No antigen is known for it. No base-level quality is on record; no much larger clone is a single base apart.

The receptor's source is an adult with an advanced solid tumor such as melanoma, head and neck, liver or kidney cancer. The source material was CD4+ or CD8+ T cells sorted from blood, sampled in a trial of the OX40 agonist ivuxolimab. This sequence uses TRBV4-2 and TRBJ1-1; the D gene cannot be named for sure. Here the CDR3 is given as CASSQEGGIEAFF. In nucleotides, the sequence is TGTGCCAGCAGCCAAGAAGGAGGGATCGAAGCTTTCTTT.